The 26 T cell receptor beta chains listed next were all sequenced from one sample in a study of blood T cell repertoires in COVID-19. Generated by immunoSEQ multiplex PCR, the TCRdb table keeps only in-frame clones and is missing some. The table records some 240,000 clones, approximately 82% of them present only once. The sequenced sample was peripheral blood. The receptors come from a woman in her thirties or forties who had recovered from COVID-19.

J is TRBJ2-1 and V is TRBV28; 7 bases are a match to TRBD2. V dropped 5 bases and J dropped 0; count of bases not matched to a gene: 7. The CDR3 is made up of 16 amino acids. CDR1 and CDR2 from the germline V gene are MDHEN and SYDVKM. CDR3 nucleotide sequence: TGTGCCAGCAGTACCTCGGGGAGGGGCTCCTACAATGAGCAGTTCTTC. It codes for CASSTSGRGSYNEQFF. Based on the CDR3 plus reference TRBV28 and TRBJ2-1, the full variable domain is DVKVTQSSRYLVKRTGEKVFLECVQDMDHENMFWYRQDPGLGLRLIYFSYDVKMKEKGDIPEGYSVSREKKERFSLILESASTNQTSMYLCASSTSGRGSYNEQFFGPGTRLTVL.

The chain carries TRBV19 and TRBJ2-7, with a weak D call TRBD2 (6 bases). With 6 bases removed from V and 2 bases from J, the gap between germline ends came to 8 bases. Germline V lookup: CDR1 LNHDA, CDR2 SQIVND (reference sequence). The CDR3 is 12 amino acids. Written as DNA, the CDR3 is TGTGCCAGTAGCCCGGGAGCCTACGAGCAGTACTTC. Its protein product is CASSPGAYEQYF. The whole variable domain, remainder taken from reference TRBV19 and TRBJ2-7, is DGGITQSPKYLFRKEGQNVTLSCEQNLNHDAMYWYRQDPGQGLRLIYYSQIVNDFQKGDIAEGYSVSREKKESFPLTVTSAQKNPTAFYLCASSPGAYEQYFGPGTRLTVT.

This clone showed up just once. CDR3 DNA sequence: TGTGCCAGCAGTTTATGGGCAGACACTGAAGCTTTCTTT. This gives the protein CASSLWADTEAFF. The gene calls are TRBV28 and TRBJ1-1, with no clear D. The V gene lost 0 bases and the J gene lost 3 bases, with 5 bases spanning the gap. Germline V gene data show CDR1 as MDHEN and CDR2 as SYDVKM. This CDR3 comprises 13 residues.

The chain recombines TRBV6-5 with TRBJ2-7; 9 bases fit TRBD1. Germline CDR1 MNHEY, CDR2 SVGAGI. The CDR3 is 15 amino acids. The ends lost 6 bases at V and 7 bases at J; junction bases unmatched: 13. The CDR3, as DNA: TGTGCCAGCAGCCTAACAGGGGGCGATCTACGGGAGCAGTACTTC. This codes for CASSLTGGDLREQYF.

The chain uses TRBV7-8 and TRBJ2-7; D perhaps matches TRBD1 (6 bases). Trimming removed 5 bases at V and 0 bases at J, with 17 bases between. Germline V lookup: CDR1 SGHVS, CDR2 FQNEAQ. The CDR3 consists of 16 residues. CDR3 residues: CASSPRRDTNSYEQYF. The CDR3 DNA is TGTGCCAGCAGCCCCCGACGGGACACCAACTCCTACGAGCAGTACTTC.

The chain uses TRBV6-2 or TRBV6-3 and TRBJ2-2; the match to TRBD1 covers 12 bases. The CDR3 runs 19 residues. Germline lookup yields CDR1 MNHEY and CDR2 SVGEGT. Unmatched junction bases numbered 14, after V lost 5 bases and J lost 4 bases. CDR3 region: CASSPSGPGQGAPTGELFF. The CDR3 DNA follows: TGTGCCAGCAGTCCGTCAGGTCCGGGACAGGGGGCGCCCACCGGGGAGCTGTTTTTT.

The genes are TRBV7-2 and TRBJ1-2; the D is unclear. CDR3 length: 12 residues. The germline V and J ends were trimmed by 5 bases and 5 bases, with 9 bases remaining between them. The V gene's germline CDR1 is SGHTA and CDR2 FQGNSA. The CDR3 DNA reads as TGTGCCAGCAGCCGAGAACCTTATGGCTACACCTTC. Protein: CASSREPYGYTF.

The gene calls are TRBV2 and TRBJ2-3; 10 nucleotides align to TRBD2. The junction had 7 bases not matched to a gene; V was cut back by 3 bases and J by 4 bases. In germline, CDR1 is SNHLY, CDR2 FYNNEI. The CDR3 spans 16 residues. The CDR3 sequence is CASSDQRGGPADTQYF. CDR3 nucleotides: TGTGCCAGCAGTGACCAGCGGGGGGGCCCGGCAGATACGCAGTATTTT.

A word on this clone: Other DNA sequences from this sample encode an identical CDR3 as well. The V and J genes are TRBV9 and TRBJ1-2; D ambiguous. Trimming took off 0 bases at V and 2 bases at J, with 5 bases between the two ends. The V gene's germline CDR1 is SGDLS and CDR2 YYNGEE. The CDR3 is made up of 13 amino acids. This CDR3 is CASSVGTNYGYTF. The CDR3 DNA reads TGTGCCAGCAGCGTAGGCACAAACTATGGCTACACCTTC.

This clone was seen more than once but under ten times. This chain joins TRBV4-3 and TRBJ1-1; the match to TRBD1 covers 8 bases. Germline V gene data show CDR1 as LGHNA and CDR2 as YSLEER. The ends lost 6 bases at V and 8 bases at J; junction bases unmatched: 11. This CDR3 region has 14 residues. CDR3 protein: CASSPGRTGLEAFF. CDR3 coding DNA: TGCGCCAGCAGTCCGGGTAGGACAGGGCTCGAAGCTTTCTTT.

Worth noting for this clone: At one end the junction does not follow the germline gene, possibly because of a read error. CDR3 region: CASRGAVENIQYF. CDR3 DNA: TGCGCCAGCAGGGGGGCTGTGGAAAACATTCAGTACTTC. The chain combines TRBV7-2 with TRBJ2-4, with D possibly TRBD1 on 7 matching bases. Germline values: CDR1 SGHTA, CDR2 FQGNSA. This CDR3 has 13 residues.

The chain is built from TRBV3-1 (or the pseudogene TRBV3-2) and TRBJ1-2; 7 nucleotides line up with TRBD1. The CDR3 sequence is 14 residues long. The J segment lost 2 bases and the V segment lost 3 bases, leaving 3 bases of the junction unmatched. CDR1 is LGHDT, CDR2 YNNKEL, per germline (reference sequence). CDR3 sequence (DNA): TGTGCCAGCAGCCACCCGACAGGGAACTATGGCTACACCTTC. As protein: CASSHPTGNYGYTF.

The chain recombines TRBV7-9 with TRBJ2-1; maybe TRBD2 (7 bases). V was trimmed by 4 bases and J by 5 bases, leaving 15 bases between them. Germline CDR1 reads SEHNR; CDR2 reads FQNEAQ (reference sequence). This CDR3 is 15 amino acids long. The CDR3 nucleotides read TGTGCCAGCAGCTCGACGGGGGGCCCTAACAATGAGCAGTTCTTC. Residues: CASSSTGGPNNEQFF. The whole variable domain, remainder taken from reference TRBV7-9 and TRBJ2-1, is DTGVSQNPRHKITKRGQNVTFRCDPISEHNRLYWYRQTLGQGPEFLTYFQNEAQLEKSRLLSDRFSAERPKGSFSTLEIQRTEQGDSAMYLCASSSTGGPNNEQFFGPGTRLTVL.

In the case of this clone: Compared with germline, one end of the junction differs, possibly owing to a read error. The V gene is TRBV20-1, the J gene TRBJ2-3; tentatively, D is TRBD2 (5 bases). This CDR3 contains 11 residues. Germline-derived CDR1 and CDR2 are DFQATT and SNEGSKA (reference sequence). This chain's CDR3 is CSARTSSRDIF. CDR3 DNA: TGCAGTGCTCGGACTTCATCTCGTGATATTTTT.

The J gene is TRBJ2-2, the V gene TRBV6-5, with D tentatively TRBD2 (6 bases). CDR1 is MNHEY and CDR2 is SVGAGI in the germline V gene. V lost 8 bases and J 3 bases, leaving 10 bases between the germline ends. This CDR3 spans 13 amino acids. The CDR3 reads CASGRLDTGELFF. The CDR3 DNA is TGTGCCAGCGGAAGACTAGACACCGGGGAGCTGTTTTTT.

The chain is built from TRBV5-4 and TRBJ2-5; 7 bases are shared with TRBD1. The CDR3 runs to 15 residues. V shed 2 bases, J shed 5 bases, and the junction held 9 bases outside the gene matches. CDR1 is SGHNT, CDR2 YYREEE, per germline (reference sequence). The DNA of the CDR3 is TGTGCCAGCAGCTTAAACGGACAGGACGGGGAGACCCAGTACTTC. Amino acids: CASSLNGQDGETQYF.

The rearrangement links TRBV18 to TRBJ2-1, with D possibly matching TRBD1 (5 bases). V was shortened by 0 bases and J by 6 bases, with 15 bases between the two germline ends. CDR3 length equals 16 residues. Germline V gene data show CDR1 as KGHSH and CDR2 as LQKENI. CDR3 protein: CASSPPVTFRANEQFF. In DNA form, the CDR3 reads TGTGCCAGCTCACCACCGGTGACCTTCAGGGCCAATGAGCAGTTCTTC.

The genes are TRBV7-9 and TRBJ1-1; unclear D gene. The CDR3 spans 14 residues. V lost 5 bases and J 4 bases, leaving 14 bases between the germline ends. Germline lookup yields CDR1 SEHNR and CDR2 FQNEAQ (reference sequence). CDR3 protein: CASSPPVPGTEAFF. In DNA form, the CDR3 reads TGTGCCAGCAGCCCCCCGGTTCCGGGCACTGAAGCTTTCTTT.

The V call is TRBV5-1, the J call TRBJ1-5, with D possibly matching TRBD1 (6 bases). The V gene's germline CDR1 is SGHRS and CDR2 YFSETQ. This CDR3 region has 15 residues. The ends were cut back, 0 bases at V and 4 bases at J, with 11 bases in the middle. The CDR3 sequence: CASSLEGTSNQPQHF. The CDR3 DNA sequence: TGCGCCAGCAGCTTGGAGGGGACAAGTAATCAGCCCCAGCATTTT.

J is TRBJ2-2 and V is TRBV29-1, with 8 nucleotides matching TRBD1. The CDR3 has 14 amino acids. V lost 5 bases and J lost 0; bases outside the gene matches: 2. Germline CDR1 is SQVTM and CDR2 is ANQGSEA. The CDR3 DNA follows: TGCAGCGTTCAGGGGGCTACGAACACCGGGGAGCTGTTTTTT. Its translation is CSVQGATNTGELFF.

The gene calls are TRBV19 and TRBJ1-1, with D possibly TRBD1 on 6 matching bases. Trimming shortened V by 9 bases and J by 0 bases, and 17 bases separated the two germline ends. The CDR3 is 15 residues long. The germline CDR1 and CDR2 sequences are LNHDA and SQIVND (reference sequence). The CDR3 DNA reads as TGTGCCAGAAGAAATCCGGGACATATGAACACTGAAGCTTTCTTT. It translates to CARRNPGHMNTEAFF.

The chain uses TRBV27 and TRBJ2-3, with no clear D. The CDR3 is made up of 14 amino acids. Germline V gene sequence: CDR1 MNHEY, CDR2 SMNVEV (reference sequence). Trimming cost V 4 bases and J 3 bases, with 11 bases left between them. In DNA, the CDR3 is TGTGCCAGCAGTTCCCTGAGAGTGACAGATACGCAGTATTTT. Protein sequence: CASSSLRVTDTQYF.

The CDR3 region has the DNA TGTGCCAGCAGTTTTACAGGAATCTATGGCTACACCTTC. Translating gives CASSFTGIYGYTF. The rearrangement uses TRBV6-5 and TRBJ1-2; a weak D match, TRBD1 (5 bases). The V gene's germline CDR1 is MNHEY and CDR2 SVGAGI. This CDR3 region has 13 residues. V shed 4 bases and J shed 4 bases, with 10 bases lying between them.

The J gene is TRBJ1-2, the V gene TRBV25-1; D is unresolved. The germline V gene has CDR1 MGHDK and CDR2 SYGVNS. Trimming removed 1 base at V and 8 bases at J, with 14 bases between. The CDR3 sequence is 14 residues long. The CDR3 nucleotides read TGTGCCAGCAGTGAATTGGGTCCGGGTGGCGGCTACACCTTC. This gives the protein CASSELGPGGGYTF.

The chain employs TRBV4-1 and TRBJ2-7, with 10 bases fitting TRBD2. Trimming removed 0 bases from V and 4 bases from J; junction bases left unmatched: 15. From germline, CDR1 is MGHRA and CDR2 YSYEKL. This CDR3 contains 19 residues. CDR3 residues: CASSQEGSGLAGVLYEQYF. The DNA of the CDR3 is TGCGCCAGCAGCCAAGAAGGGTCCGGGCTAGCGGGGGTTTTGTACGAGCAGTACTTC.

The chain links TRBV7-2 to TRBJ1-4; D is unclear. This CDR3 contains 11 residues. In germline, CDR1 is SGHTA, CDR2 FQGNSA. Trimming removed 3 bases at V and 8 bases at J, with 4 bases between. Here the CDR3 DNA reads TGTGCCAGCAGCTTCGGGGAAAAACTGTTTTTT. It is translated as CASSFGEKLFF.